These 27 T cell receptor beta chains originate from one sample sequenced in a study of human T cells and chemical hapten exposure. Described time point: patch test 1, 2 weeks after DPC sensitization. As for treatment: therapeutic diphenylcyclopropenone sensitization with weekly scalp DPC. TCRdb passed the RACE reads through MiXCR, listing each CDR3 protein once. The profile shows approximately 90,000 distinct CDR3 sequences, about 10% of them singletons. The source material was whole blood, sampled in connection with sensitization to the hapten diphenylcyclopropenone (DPC). The receptors were gathered from a man in his forties with alopecia areata. Some clones in this sample may be carry-over from other donors' samples.

This clonotype was picked up a small number of times. The chain uses TRBV6-6 and TRBJ2-1, with D unclear. Germline assignment: CDR1 MNHNY and CDR2 SVGAGI (reference sequence). CDR3 size: 13 residues. V was clipped by 5 bases and J by 3 bases, with 8 bases between them. DNA of the CDR3: TGTGCCAGCAGTGCCTGGAGCTACAATGAGCAGTTCTTC. Residues: CASSAWSYNEQFF.

This clonotype was seen repeatedly, ten times or more. This sequence joins TRBV6-2 or TRBV6-3 and TRBJ1-1, with D perhaps matching TRBD1 (5 bases). Germline values: CDR1 MNHEY, CDR2 SVGEGT. The V and J ends lost 2 bases and 2 bases respectively, with 12 bases between them. The length of the CDR3 is 15 residues. CDR3 in DNA: TGTGCCAGCAGTTACGCATCGGGACCAAACACTGAAGCTTTCTTT. Translated: CASSYASGPNTEAFF.

This clonotype has more than one count but fewer than ten. V gene TRBV20-1 combines with J gene TRBJ2-3; no reliable D call. CDR1 and CDR2 (germline): DFQATT, SNEGSKA (reference sequence). Trimming stripped 6 bases from V and 2 bases from J, with 12 bases between. This CDR3 has 13 amino acids. This chain's CDR3 is CSAIALITDTQYF. The CDR3 coding sequence is TGCAGTGCGATAGCCCTTATCACAGATACGCAGTATTTT.

CDR3: CASSYKAGAHTEAFF. The DNA for the CDR3 is TGTGCCAGCAGTTATAAGGCAGGGGCTCACACTGAAGCTTTCTTT. This chain links TRBV6-6 with TRBJ1-1; tentative D call: TRBD1 (6 bases). The CDR3 sequence is 15 residues long. Trimming stripped 3 bases from V and 3 bases from J, with 14 bases between. CDR1 MNHNY and CDR2 SVGAGI come from the germline V gene (reference sequence).

This chain joins TRBV24-1 and TRBJ2-1; 10 nucleotides match TRBD2. Germline assignment: CDR1 KGHDR and CDR2 SFDVKD. V shed 2 bases and J 12 bases; nucleotides not matched to a gene: 12. The CDR3 covers 16 residues. The CDR3 DNA sequence: TGTGCCACCAGTGATTGGGCCGCCACAGCTAGCGGGGGGCAGTTCTTC. As protein: CATSDWAATASGGQFF.

This clonotype was detected only once. This may be a read error, as it is one base from a much larger clone. The rearrangement uses TRBV28 and TRBJ2-4, with D uncertain. Trimming shortened V by 11 bases and J by 0 bases, and 14 bases separated the two germline ends. This CDR3 contains 14 residues. CDR1 and CDR2 from the germline V gene are MDHEN and SYDVKM. Here the CDR3 DNA reads TGTGCCTGCAACGCAGCGTTAGCCAAAAACATTCAGTACTTC. Protein sequence: CACNAALAKNIQYF. Looking up the rest from reference TRBV28 and TRBJ2-4 gives the full variable domain: DVKVTQSSRYLVKRTGEKVFLECVQDMDHENMFWYRQDPGLGLRLIYFSYDVKMKEKGDIPEGYSVSREKKERFSLILESASTNQTSMYLCACNAALAKNIQYFGAGTRLSVL.

The chain couples TRBV3-1 to TRBJ2-1; D is possibly TRBD2 (5 bases). Trimming stripped 0 bases from V and 12 bases from J, with 18 bases between. This CDR3 region has 15 residues. Germline V gene data show CDR1 as LGHDT and CDR2 as YNNKEL (reference sequence). CDR3 bases: TGTGCCAGCAGCCAAGAGAGTCCACGGGTGAGGGCGCAGTTCTTC. Translation: CASSQESPRVRAQFF.

The genes are TRBV18 and TRBJ2-7, with D tentatively TRBD1 (5 bases). The length of the CDR3 is 13 residues. The V gene's germline CDR1 is KGHSH and CDR2 LQKENI. The CDR3 reads CVSSRRGSYEQYV. CDR3 sequence (DNA): TGTGTCAGCTCACGAAGGGGCTCCTACGAGCAGTACGTC.

The chain combines TRBV7-2 with TRBJ2-3, with 10 bases matching TRBD2. Germline CDR1 is SGHTA and CDR2 is FQGNSA. The CDR3 sequence is 16 residues long. V was clipped by 5 bases and J by 4 bases; unmatched bases: 9. CDR3 sequence reads: CASSERLAGAADTQYF. CDR3 bases: TGTGCCAGCAGCGAGCGGCTAGCGGGAGCGGCAGATACGCAGTATTTT.

In its sample, this clonotype was seen a few times. This chain joins TRBV5-1 and TRBJ2-3; D perhaps matches TRBD1 (6 bases). The CDR3 is 14 residues long. CDR1 and CDR2 (germline): SGHRS, YFSETQ. Trimming took 0 bases from V and 6 from J, leaving 11 bases between them. The CDR3 nucleotides read TGCGCCAGCAGCTTGGTACAGGGAGCCGATACGCAGTATTTT. The encoded protein is CASSLVQGADTQYF.

This clonotype was detected ten times or more. This chain joins TRBV29-1 and TRBJ2-1; no clear D gene. V gave up 4 bases and J gave up 4 bases, with 5 bases separating them. The germline CDR1 and CDR2 sequences are SQVTM and ANQGSEA. The CDR3 runs to 11 residues. CDR3: CSVGGYNEQFF. In DNA form, the CDR3 reads TGCAGCGTTGGGGGATACAATGAGCAGTTCTTC.

This clonotype was detected ten times or more. The rearrangement uses TRBV5-1 and TRBJ1-1, with D hard to call. The germline CDR1 and CDR2 sequences are SGHRS and YFSETQ. The V end was cut by 4 bases, the J end by 5 bases, with 15 bases between. CDR3 length equals 14 residues. CDR3 sequence reads: CASSPPLETTEAFF. The CDR3 DNA reads as TGCGCCAGCAGCCCCCCCCTCGAGACGACTGAAGCTTTCTTT.

The table lists this clonotype with a few counts. This chain uses TRBV12-3 or TRBV12-4 with TRBJ1-1; D ambiguous. The CDR3 has 12 amino acids. V lost 7 bases to trimming and J lost 4 bases, with 10 bases between them. CDR3 nucleotides: TGTGCCAGCAACTTGGGAGGCACTGAAGCTTTCTTT. Its translation is CASNLGGTEAFF.

The J gene is TRBJ2-5, the V gene TRBV19, with 10 bases lining up with TRBD2. J lost 5 bases, V lost 4 bases, and 13 bases had no gene match. CDR3 length: 17 amino acids. The V gene's germline CDR1 is LNHDA and CDR2 SQIVND (reference sequence). The CDR3 bases are TGTGCCAGTAGTAACGACGCTACTCTAGCGGGAGAGGAGACCCAGTACTTC. Its protein product is CASSNDATLAGEETQYF.

This clonotype was counted between two and nine times. The rearrangement uses TRBV7-2 and TRBJ2-7, with 7 bases lining up with TRBD2. V lost 3 bases, J lost 7 bases, and 9 bases stayed unmatched. The CDR3 consists of 14 residues. Germline V lookup: CDR1 SGHTA, CDR2 FQGNSA. CDR3 protein: CASSFKRGPVEQYF. In DNA form, the CDR3 reads TGTGCCAGCAGCTTCAAGCGGGGCCCGGTTGAGCAGTACTTC.

This clonotype has a handful of counts. The chain is built from TRBV20-1 and TRBJ1-1; no clear D. CDR1 is DFQATT and CDR2 is SNEGSKA in the germline V gene (reference sequence). The CDR3 runs 11 residues. Trimming stripped 5 bases from V and 4 bases from J, with 8 bases between. Here the CDR3 reads CSARIVTEAFF. The CDR3 region has the DNA TGCAGTGCTCGGATTGTCACTGAAGCTTTCTTT.

The rearrangement links TRBV20-1 to TRBJ1-4; the D is unclear. Deletions cut 0 bases from V and 7 bases from J, with 6 bases between. The CDR3 length is 12 residues. The germline V gene encodes CDR1 DFQATT and CDR2 SNEGSKA (reference sequence). The CDR3 sequence: CSARDRGEKLFF. In DNA, the CDR3 is TGCAGTGCTAGAGATCGCGGTGAAAAACTGTTTTTT.

The chain carries TRBV6-2 or TRBV6-3 and TRBJ2-1; 9 positions agree with TRBD1. CDR1 is MNHEY, CDR2 SVGEGT, per germline. The ends lost 5 bases at V and 7 bases at J; junction bases unmatched: 9. The CDR3 is 15 residues long. The CDR3 region is CASSEPGQGKNEQFF. CDR3 nucleotide sequence: TGTGCCAGCAGTGAACCGGGACAGGGAAAGAATGAGCAGTTCTTC.

This clonotype was recorded a few times. V is TRBV18 and J is TRBJ2-5; D might be TRBD1 or TRBD2, each matching 5 bases. The germline V gene has CDR1 KGHSH and CDR2 LQKENI. The length of the CDR3 is 14 residues. The V end was cut by 4 bases, the J end by 7 bases, with 16 bases between. CDR3 loop: CASSHGTGGATQYF. In DNA form, the CDR3 reads TGTGCCAGCTCACACGGCACTGGGGGAGCGACCCAGTACTTC. Filled out from reference TRBV18 and TRBJ2-5, the complete variable domain reads NAGVMQNPRHLVRRRGQEARLRCSPMKGHSHVYWYRQLPEEGLKFMVYLQKENIIDESGMPKERFSAEFPKEGPSILRIQQVVRGDSAAYFCASSHGTGGATQYFGPGTRLLVL.

This clonotype is a singleton in its sample. V and J are TRBV29-1 and TRBJ1-2; possible D gene TRBD1, 6 bases. CDR3 length: 13 amino acids. Trimming removed 4 bases from V and 5 bases from J, with 14 bases in between. Germline CDR1 is SQVTM and CDR2 is ANQGSEA. The CDR3 is CSVGPTGSYGYTF. DNA for the CDR3: TGCAGCGTTGGACCTACAGGGTCGTATGGCTACACCTTC.

The chain carries TRBV6-5 and TRBJ2-5, with 13 bases that match TRBD2. The CDR3 length is 14 residues. Germline V CDR1 and CDR2: MNHEY, SVGAGI. The V and J ends lost 7 bases and 5 bases, in that order; junction bases with no gene match: 4. CDR3 coding DNA: TGTGCCAGCAAGACTAGCGGGAGGTTGGAGACCCAGTACTTC. Its protein is CASKTSGRLETQYF.

The chain uses TRBV29-1 and TRBJ2-2; 8 bases fit TRBD2. Per germline, CDR1 SQVTM and CDR2 ANQGSEA. With V trimmed by 6 bases and J by 0 bases, 3 bases remained unmatched. CDR3 length: 14 amino acids. CDR3 coding DNA: TGCAGCGTAAGACTAGCGCCGAACACCGGGGAGCTGTTTTTT. Translating gives CSVRLAPNTGELFF.

Comment on this clonotype: With a much larger clone just one base away, this may be a read error. The rearrangement uses TRBV10-3 and TRBJ2-3, with TRBD1 matching over 8 bases. The V gene's germline CDR1 is ENHRY and CDR2 SYGVKD. V shed 3 bases, J shed 3 bases, and the junction held 2 bases outside the gene matches. CDR3 length equals 14 residues. CDR3 bases: TGTGCCATCAGTGATGGGACAGGTACAGATACGCAGTATTTT. Amino acids: CAISDGTGTDTQYF.

CDR3 loop: CASSYSVGGKNIQYF. In nucleotides, the CDR3 is TGTGCCAGCAGTTACTCGGTAGGAGGCAAAAACATTCAGTACTTC. This chain joins TRBV6-5 and TRBJ2-4; TRBD2 is a possible D gene (5 bases). Germline-derived CDR1 and CDR2 are MNHEY and SVGAGI. V was pared by 0 bases and J by 3 bases, with 9 bases between. The CDR3 runs 15 residues.

This clonotype has just a few counts. The chain couples TRBV11-2 to TRBJ2-5, with 7 bases lining up with TRBD2. The CDR3 runs 15 residues. Germline lookup yields CDR1 SGHAT and CDR2 FQNNGV. V was clipped by 3 bases and J by 2 bases; unmatched bases: 6. CDR3 sequence: CASSFQRGLQETQYF. The DNA of the CDR3 is TGTGCCAGCAGCTTCCAGCGGGGACTTCAAGAGACCCAGTACTTC.

The sample holds a few counts of this clonotype. The chain couples TRBV4-2 to TRBJ2-3, with 11 bases fitting TRBD1. V dropped 1 base and J dropped 8; count of bases not matched to a gene: 11. The CDR3 totals 17 residues. In germline, CDR1 is LGHNA, CDR2 YNFKEQ. The CDR3 region has the DNA TGTGCCAGCAGCCAAGTTATTGGGACAGGGGGTTCGGGTACGCAGTATTTT. Protein product: CASSQVIGTGGSGTQYF.

The sample holds many counts of this clonotype. The chain links TRBV28 to TRBJ2-2, with D unresolved. Germline V gene lookup returns CDR1 MDHEN and CDR2 SYDVKM. The CDR3 loop spans 15 amino acids. The V and J ends lost 3 bases and 3 bases respectively, with 11 bases between them. The CDR3: CASSFYPKDTGELFF. In DNA, the CDR3 is TGTGCCAGCAGTTTTTACCCGAAAGACACCGGGGAGCTGTTTTTT.